This is a list of T cell receptor beta chains from one sample in a study of neurological immune-mediated disorders. TCRdb itself ran the 5' RACE reads through MiXCR, one entry per CDR3 protein. This repertoire shows fewer than 85,000 distinct CDR3 sequences, 4.5% to 6.5% found once; its top ten account for about 2%. Source material: PBMCs. The source of these receptors is a woman in her 30s with multiple sclerosis. Each CDR3 is given with its conserved first and last residue. Fields, in order: V gene, clone size, D gene, J gene, CDR3 protein, CDR3 DNA. A D gene is named only where the DNA matches it firmly. Only some rows state a clone size, as once, few, many or a class for expanded clones.

TRBV10-3,many,.,TRBJ2-2,CAIRRQGNTGELFF,TGTGCCATCAGACGGCAGGGAAACACCGGGGAGCTGTTTTTT
TRBV28,.,.,TRBJ2-1,CASSRRQISRSFNEQFF,TGTGCCAGCAGTAGAAGACAGATCTCTAGGTCTTTCAATGAGCAGTTCTTC
TRBV20-1,many,.,TRBJ2-1,CSAESYNEQFF,TGCAGTGCAGAGAGTTACAATGAGCAGTTCTTC
TRBV4-1,many,.,TRBJ2-1,CASSQVGAYEQFF,TGCGCCAGCAGCCAAGTCGGTGCGTACGAGCAGTTCTTC
TRBV20-1,many,TRBD1,TRBJ2-5,CSATPDRTETQYF,TGCAGTGCTACTCCGGACAGGACGGAGACCCAGTACTTC
TRBV5-1,many,TRBD2,TRBJ2-5,CASSQTSGGRETQYF,TGCGCCAGCAGCCAGACTAGCGGGGGACGGGAGACCCAGTACTTC
TRBV5-1,many,.,TRBJ2-6,CASSLGGGLGANVLTF,TGCGCCAGCAGCTTAGGAGGGGGCCTCGGGGCCAACGTCCTGACTTTC
TRBV6-6,many,.,TRBJ2-1,CASGRFYNEQFF,TGTGCATCGGGACGGTTTTACAATGAGCAGTTCTTC
TRBV20-1,many,.,TRBJ2-1,CSARGDINNEQFF,TGCAGTGCTAGGGGGGATATAAACAATGAGCAGTTCTTC
TRBV20-1,many,TRBD1,TRBJ1-4,CSVPGGRPTEKLFF,TGCAGCGTCCCAGGGGGGAGGCCTACTGAAAAACTGTTTTTT
TRBV12-3/TRBV12-4,many,TRBD1,TRBJ2-3,CASSPGQGGTDTQYF,TGTGCCAGCAGTCCGGGACAGGGGGGTACAGATACGCAGTATTTT
TRBV7-6,many,.,TRBJ2-1,CASSLVSRLARTLGSYNEQFF,TGTGCCAGCAGCTTAGTAAGTCGGCTAGCGAGGACCTTAGGGTCCTACAATGAGCAGTTCTTC
TRBV10-3,many,TRBD2,TRBJ2-3,CAIRGRLAGVPGDTQYF,TGTGCCATCAGGGGAAGACTAGCGGGGGTCCCGGGGGATACGCAGTATTTT
TRBV6-1,many,.,TRBJ2-1,CASEQGFSYNEQFF,TGTGCCAGCGAACAGGGATTTTCCTACAATGAGCAGTTCTTC
TRBV12-3/TRBV12-4,many,.,TRBJ1-1,CASSFRGTMNTEAFF,TGTGCCAGCAGTTTCCGGGGGACGATGAACACTGAAGCTTTCTTT
TRBV5-1,.,TRBD2,TRBJ2-3,CASSLNGGARTDTQYF,TGCGCCAGCAGCTTGAACGGGGGGGCCAGGACAGATACGCAGTATTTT
TRBV5-1,few,.,TRBJ2-5,CASSFREKQETQYF,TGCGCCAGCAGCTTCCGGGAAAAGCAAGAGACCCAGTACTTC
TRBV5-1,many,TRBD2,TRBJ2-5,CASSLTSGGETQYF,TGCGCCAGCAGCTTGACTAGCGGTGGAGAGACCCAGTACTTC
TRBV2,many,.,TRBJ2-7,CAGGLKDSTLSYEQYF,TGTGCTGGGGGTTTGAAGGACTCGACGCTCTCCTACGAGCAGTACTTC
TRBV5-1,.,TRBD1,TRBJ1-3,CASSPWTGSSGNTIYF,TGCGCCAGCAGCCCCTGGACAGGATCCTCTGGAAACACCATATATTTT
TRBV5-6,many,TRBD2,TRBJ2-5,CASSSGLAGQETQYF,TGTGCCAGCAGCTCGGGGCTAGCGGGGCAAGAGACCCAGTACTTC
TRBV20-1,many,.,TRBJ1-2,CSVRDRVWTDYGYTF,TGCAGTGTTCGGGATCGGGTCTGGACGGATTATGGCTACACCTTC
TRBV20-1,many,.,TRBJ2-1,CSAPRSFGYNEQFF,TGCAGTGCCCCCCGCTCCTTCGGTTACAATGAGCAGTTCTTC
TRBV7-9,few,TRBD2,TRBJ2-1,CASSSLAGGGDEQFF,TGTGCCAGCAGCTCTCTAGCGGGAGGTGGGGATGAGCAGTTCTTC
TRBV20-1,many,.,TRBJ2-1,CSARDRYRARNNEQFF,TGCAGTGCTAGAGATCGGTATAGGGCCCGGAACAATGAGCAGTTCTTC
TRBV5-1,many,.,TRBJ2-2,CASSLGHSNTGELFF,TGCGCCAGCAGCTTGGGGCACTCGAACACCGGGGAGCTGTTTTTT
TRBV12-3/TRBV12-4,many,TRBD1,TRBJ2-7,CASSPNRGSYEQYF,TGTGCCAGCAGTCCTAACAGGGGCTCCTACGAGCAGTACTTC
TRBV20-1,.,.,TRBJ1-2,CSARDLGGYTF,TGCAGTGCTAGAGATCTGGGGGGCTACACCTTC
TRBV5-1,.,TRBD1,TRBJ1-6,CASSYRTGGDSTLNF,TGCGCCAGCAGCTACCGGACAGGGGGTGATTCAACCCTCAACTTT
TRBV18,few,TRBD2,TRBJ2-5,CASSRTSGSSQETQYF,TGTGCCAGCTCACGGACTAGCGGGTCTTCACAAGAGACCCAGTACTTC
TRBV6-5,many,.,TRBJ1-2,CASSYSRSSTYGYTF,TGTGCCAGCAGTTACTCGCGATCCAGTACTTATGGCTACACCTTC
TRBV2,many,TRBD1,TRBJ2-2,CASTVGQANGELFF,TGTGCCAGCACCGTGGGACAGGCTAACGGGGAGCTGTTTTTT
TRBV5-1,many,.,TRBJ2-7,CASSLAPSGANYEQYF,TGCGCCAGCAGCTTGGCCCCATCCGGGGCCAACTACGAGCAGTACTTC
TRBV7-2,many,.,TRBJ1-5,CASTLDTFAKNQPQHF,TGTGCCAGCACCTTAGACACGTTCGCGAAAAATCAGCCCCAGCATTTT
TRBV5-5,few,TRBD1,TRBJ1-1,CASSLSRDRMNTEAFF,TGTGCCAGCAGCTTGTCCCGGGACAGGATGAACACTGAAGCTTTCTTT
TRBV15,many,.,TRBJ1-1,CATSTTGGTTEAFF,TGTGCCACCAGCACTACCGGGGGGACCACTGAAGCTTTCTTT
TRBV28,many,.,TRBJ2-4,CASGGRRTKNIQYF,TGTGCCAGCGGGGGGCGCAGAACCAAAAACATTCAGTACTTC
TRBV20-1,.,.,TRBJ1-1,CSAQEADVNTEAFF,TGCAGTGCCCAAGAGGCGGACGTGAACACTGAAGCTTTCTTT
TRBV7-8,many,.,TRBJ2-6,CASSLAVDNSGANVLTF,TGTGCCAGCAGCTTAGCAGTGGACAACTCTGGGGCCAACGTCCTGACTTTC
TRBV20-1,many,.,TRBJ1-2,CSARDTSYCYTF,TGCAGTGCTAGAGACACGTCTTACTGCTACACCTTC
TRBV5-1,many,.,TRBJ2-1,CASSSPGVVGWTNEQFF,TGCGCCAGCAGCTCCCCGGGCGTAGTTGGCTGGACCAATGAGCAGTTCTTC
TRBV5-1,many,.,TRBJ2-1,CASSPHSSPHEQFF,TGCGCCAGCAGCCCCCACTCCAGCCCCCATGAGCAGTTCTTC
TRBV5-1,many,.,TRBJ2-1,CASSPGQPSYNEQFF,TGCGCCAGCAGCCCTGGACAGCCCTCCTACAATGAGCAGTTCTTC
TRBV10-3,many,.,TRBJ2-3,CATQMRAVGTDTQYF,TGTGCCACCCAAATGCGGGCAGTGGGCACAGATACGCAGTATTTT
TRBV5-1,many,TRBD2,TRBJ2-1,CASSYSGRENEQFF,TGCGCCAGCAGCTATAGCGGGAGGGAGAATGAGCAGTTCTTC
TRBV5-1,many,.,TRBJ2-1,CASRGLGQDYNEQFF,TGCGCCAGCAGGGGGCTGGGACAAGACTACAATGAGCAGTTCTTC
TRBV5-1,many,TRBD1,TRBJ2-2,CASSLTGTGGTGELFF,TGCGCCAGCAGCTTAACAGGGACAGGGGGCACCGGGGAGCTGTTTTTT
TRBV11-2,once,TRBD2,TRBJ2-1,CANSSADLAGWHEQFF,TGTGCCAACAGCTCCGCCGATCTAGCGGGATGGCATGAGCAGTTCTTC
TRBV11-2,many,.,TRBJ2-3,CASSLGTTSTDTQYF,TGTGCCAGCAGCTTGGGAACTACTAGCACAGATACGCAGTATTTT
TRBV20-1,many,TRBD1,TRBJ1-3,CSARFGQGAPGNTIYF,TGCAGTGCTAGATTTGGACAGGGGGCGCCGGGAAACACCATATATTTT
TRBV5-1,many,.,TRBJ1-3,CASSYQGNFGNTIYF,TGCGCCAGCAGCTATCAGGGGAACTTTGGAAACACCATATATTTT
TRBV5-1,many,.,TRBJ2-1,CASSGDGPFLYNEQFF,TGCGCCAGCAGCGGGGACGGTCCTTTTCTGTACAATGAGCAGTTCTTC
TRBV18,few,.,TRBJ2-1,CASSPNRDEQFF,TGTGCCAGCTCACCGAACAGGGATGAGCAGTTCTTC
TRBV7-2,many,.,TRBJ2-3,CASSLLGVDTQYF,TGTGCCAGCAGCTTATTGGGGGTAGATACGCAGTATTTT
TRBV5-6,.,.,TRBJ1-5,CASTRWGLSNQPQHF,TGTGCCAGCACCCGCTGGGGGTTAAGCAATCAGCCCCAGCATTTT